The 30 T cell receptor beta chains listed next were all sequenced from one sample in a study of post-analysis software for immune sequencing data. Study-wide results and caveats: There were five TRBV segments more frequent in patients than controls, and TRBV5-6, TRBV5-1 and TRBV20-1 were among them.

Unique molecular identifiers were built into the TCR beta cDNA libraries. TCRdb fed the PCR reads into MiXCR, producing one record per CDR3 protein. The sample records approximately 730,000 distinct CDR3 sequences, 25% to 30% being singletons. These receptors have no known antigen. Sequenced material: blood. These receptors originate from a girl aged 5 to 17 with multiple sclerosis.

This sequence joins TRBV6-5 and TRBJ2-7; D ambiguous. The ends were cut back, 2 bases at V and 2 bases at J, with 10 bases in the middle. Germline V gene data show CDR1 as MNHEY and CDR2 as SVGAGI. This CDR3 is built from 14 residues. This CDR3 reads CASSYGRVPYEQYF. Written as DNA, the CDR3 is TGTGCCAGCAGTTACGGACGGGTACCCTACGAGCAGTACTTC.

This clonotype was counted only a few times. The rearrangement joins TRBV5-1 to TRBJ2-3; D is possibly TRBD1 or TRBD2 (7 bases each). V shed 3 bases and J shed 0 bases, with 11 bases lying between them. This CDR3 is built from 15 residues. Germline values: CDR1 SGHRS, CDR2 YFSETQ. The DNA for the CDR3 is TGCGCCAGCAGCTGGGGGGGACAGAGCACAGATACGCAGTATTTT. This codes for CASSWGGQSTDTQYF.

This clonotype occurred a few times. V usage is TRBV4-1 and J usage is TRBJ2-6, with TRBD2 matching 7 bases. Germline-derived CDR1 and CDR2 are MGHRA and YSYEKL. V lost 0 bases, J lost 0 bases, and 8 bases stayed unmatched. The CDR3 is 19 amino acids. This CDR3 is CASSQDRSGADSGANVLTF. CDR3 sequence (DNA): TGCGCCAGCAGCCAAGATAGGAGCGGGGCCGACTCTGGGGCCAACGTCCTGACTTTC.

This clonotype was detected a few times. This chain joins TRBV20-1 and TRBJ1-2; unclear D gene. Trimming shortened V by 5 bases and J by 1 base, and 8 bases separated the two germline ends. CDR3 size: 12 residues. Per the germline V gene, CDR1 is DFQATT and CDR2 is SNEGSKA (reference sequence). The CDR3 spells CSASQSNYGYTF. CDR3 bases: TGCAGTGCTTCTCAGAGTAACTATGGCTACACCTTC.

The rearrangement uses TRBV15 and TRBJ1-1; no reliable D call. This CDR3 region has 15 residues. CDR1 is LNHNV and CDR2 is YYDKDF in the germline V gene (reference sequence). V was pared by 5 bases and J by 6 bases, with 19 bases between. DNA of the CDR3: TGTGCCACCAGCTACAAGGTCCGGGGAGCCCCTGAAGCTTTCTTT. This translates into CATSYKVRGAPEAFF.

This clonotype was counted a few times. V gene TRBV11-2 combines with J gene TRBJ2-4; 9 nucleotides agree with TRBD1. The V gene end was trimmed by 5 bases and the J gene end by 1 base; junction bases not matched to a gene: 6. CDR3 length: 16 residues. Looked up from germline, CDR1 is SGHAT and CDR2 is FQNNGV. This chain's CDR3 is CASSRDRDAAKNIQYF. CDR3 DNA sequence: TGTGCCAGCAGCAGGGACAGGGATGCGGCCAAAAACATTCAGTACTTC. Together with reference TRBV11-2 and TRBJ2-4, the CDR3 gives the full variable domain: EAGVAQSPRYKIIEKRQSVAFWCNPISGHATLYWYQQILGQGPKLLIQFQNNGVVDDSQLPKDRFSAERLKGVDSTLKIQPAKLEDSAVYLCASSRDRDAAKNIQYFGAGTRLSVL.

This clonotype was counted only a few times. The chain uses TRBV7-2 and TRBJ2-7; TRBD2 aligns across 7 bases. The CDR3 runs 16 residues. With V trimmed by 5 bases and J by 0 bases, 10 bases remained unmatched. The germline CDR1 and CDR2 sequences are SGHTA and FQGNSA. In DNA form, the CDR3 reads TGTGCCAGCAGCCCGGGGGGACTTAGCGGCTCCTACGAGCAGTACTTC. It codes for CASSPGGLSGSYEQYF.

The J gene is TRBJ1-1, the V gene TRBV7-2; 7 bases map to TRBD1. The CDR3 has 15 residues. CDR1 is SGHTA, CDR2 FQGNSA, per germline. J was trimmed by 1 base and V by 8 bases; bases with no gene match: 10. The CDR3 bases are TGTGCCAGCGCACCGGGACAGACATCGAACACTGAAGCTTTCTTT. The encoded protein is CASAPGQTSNTEAFF.

This clonotype was detected only a few times. This chain connects TRBV5-5 to TRBJ2-1; TRBD1 matches at 7 bases. Germline V gene lookup returns CDR1 SGHKS and CDR2 YYEKEE (reference sequence). J was trimmed by 4 bases and V by 3 bases; bases with no gene match: 10. The CDR3 runs 16 residues. CDR3 DNA sequence: TGTGCCAGCAGCTCCCTACAGGGGTGGGGGTACAATGAGCAGTTCTTC. Translation gives CASSSLQGWGYNEQFF.

The gene calls are TRBV5-5 and TRBJ1-2, with 8 bases fitting TRBD1. The V gene's germline CDR1 is SGHKS and CDR2 YYEKEE (reference sequence). There are 15 residues in the CDR3. The trim removed 4 bases at V and 7 bases at J, leaving 12 bases unmatched. CDR3 coding DNA: TGTGCCAGCAGCCATTCTCAGGGGGCGATGAGTGGCTACACCTTC. This encodes CASSHSQGAMSGYTF.

This clonotype has more than one count but fewer than ten. The CDR3 DNA sequence: TGTGCCAGCAGCCAAGATATAACAACCTACAATGAGCAGTTCTTC. It yields the protein CASSQDITTYNEQFF. The genes are TRBV3-1 and TRBJ2-1; D is unresolved. Trimming cost V 0 bases and J 2 bases, with 8 bases left between them. CDR1 and CDR2 from the germline V gene are LGHDT and YNNKEL (reference sequence). This CDR3 region has 15 residues.

The chain uses TRBV6-2 or TRBV6-3 and TRBJ2-3; D remains unclear. The ends were cut back, 5 bases at V and 7 bases at J, with 10 bases in the middle. CDR1 is MNHEY and CDR2 is SVGEGT in the germline V gene. The CDR3 has 12 amino acids. CDR3 DNA sequence: TGTGCCAGCAGTCCCACCTTGAATACGCAGTATTTT. It encodes CASSPTLNTQYF.

The J gene is TRBJ2-1, the V gene TRBV24-1; D unclear. This CDR3 is 15 amino acids long. In germline, CDR1 is KGHDR, CDR2 SFDVKD. Trimming took 1 base from V and 5 from J, leaving 11 bases between them. CDR3 amino acids: CATSDLVTEHNEQFF. In DNA form, the CDR3 reads TGTGCCACCAGTGATTTAGTGACCGAACACAATGAGCAGTTCTTC.

This clonotype showed up just a few times. Sequence at one end of the junction differs from germline and may be a read error. The V call is TRBV6-5, the J call TRBJ2-7, with 10 nucleotides matching TRBD1. Germline V gene data show CDR1 as MNHEY and CDR2 as SVGAGI. The CDR3 totals 15 residues. CDR3 amino acids: CTSSWGQGPRYEQYF. In DNA form, the CDR3 reads TGTACCAGCAGTTGGGGACAGGGGCCTCGCTACGAGCAGTACTTC.

This chain uses TRBV12-3 or TRBV12-4 with TRBJ2-3, with D unresolved. This CDR3 has 13 residues. V was shortened by 6 bases and J by 0 bases, with 7 bases between the two germline ends. The CDR3 region is CASRFDSTDTQYF. CDR3 bases: TGTGCCAGCAGATTTGACAGCACAGATACGCAGTATTTT.

The V call is TRBV20-1, the J call TRBJ2-5, with 9 bases lining up with TRBD2. This CDR3 contains 14 residues. The J segment lost 1 base and the V segment lost 6 bases, leaving 6 bases of the junction unmatched. The germline V gene has CDR1 DFQATT and CDR2 SNEGSKA (reference sequence). Here the CDR3 DNA reads TGCAGTGCCGGGACTAGCACCGCCCAAGAGACCCAGTACTTC. Translated, it gives CSAGTSTAQETQYF.

In its sample, this clonotype was seen many times. This CDR3 is CSVLLGGTTDTQYF. The CDR3 DNA is TGCAGCGTTTTGTTAGGGGGAACCACAGATACGCAGTATTTT. The V call is TRBV29-1, the J call TRBJ2-3; D might be TRBD1 (6 bases). The CDR3 runs 14 residues. Trimming removed 5 bases at V and 2 bases at J, with 14 bases between. Germline-derived CDR1 and CDR2 are SQVTM and ANQGSEA.

This clonotype was counted only a few times. CDR3 DNA sequence: TGCAGTGCTAAGGACATAAATCAGCCCCAGCATTTT. Protein product: CSAKDINQPQHF. The rearrangement joins TRBV20-1 to TRBJ1-5; a possible D gene is TRBD1 (5 bases). The V end was cut by 4 bases, the J end by 4 bases, with 8 bases between. This CDR3 comprises 12 residues. Germline V CDR1 and CDR2: DFQATT, SNEGSKA (reference sequence).

V is TRBV27 and J is TRBJ2-5; unclear D gene. The CDR3 covers 13 residues. Trimming took 6 bases from V and 5 from J, leaving 13 bases between them. Looked up from germline, CDR1 is MNHEY and CDR2 is SMNVEV (reference sequence). This CDR3 reads CASSLGIRETQYF. Written as DNA, the CDR3 is TGTGCCAGCAGCCTAGGAATCCGGGAGACCCAGTACTTC.

This clonotype showed up many times. The chain has TRBV6-4 and TRBJ2-1; TRBD2 agrees at 13 bases. Germline V gene sequence: CDR1 MRHNA, CDR2 SNTAGT. The CDR3 is 14 residues long. The J segment lost 9 bases and the V segment lost 2 bases, leaving 1 base of the junction unmatched. The CDR3 DNA reads TGTGCCAGCAGTGACGGACTAGCGGGAGTTGAGCAGTTCTTC. This gives the protein CASSDGLAGVEQFF.

The CDR3 here is CASSLEASSYNEQFF. The CDR3 bases are TGCGCCAGCAGCTTGGAAGCTAGCTCCTACAATGAGCAGTTCTTC. The chain combines TRBV5-1 with TRBJ2-1; unclear D gene. The CDR3 extends over 15 amino acids. Germline-derived CDR1 and CDR2 are SGHRS and YFSETQ. The V end lost 0 bases, the J end lost 0 bases, and 7 bases lay between the germline ends.

This clonotype was recorded at least ten times. The rearrangement uses TRBV7-2 and TRBJ2-5; 7 bases agree with TRBD1. Germline loops: CDR1 SGHTA, CDR2 FQGNSA. CDR3 length: 15 residues. The V and J ends lost 3 bases and 8 bases, in that order; junction bases with no gene match: 12. CDR3 sequence (DNA): TGTGCCAGCAGCTTCGATACAGGGGACCCAGGAACCCAGTACTTC. It yields the protein CASSFDTGDPGTQYF.

This clonotype was counted a few times. The chain recombines TRBV3-1 with TRBJ1-2; D is unclear. Germline V lookup: CDR1 LGHDT, CDR2 YNNKEL (reference sequence). V was trimmed by 0 bases and J by 5 bases, leaving 7 bases between them. There are 13 residues in the CDR3. The CDR3 region is CASSQDLLYGYTF. The DNA of the CDR3 is TGTGCCAGCAGCCAAGATTTACTGTATGGCTACACCTTC.

The CDR3 sequence: CAIKLGGAITDTQYF. The CDR3 DNA sequence: TGTGCCATCAAGCTCGGGGGGGCAATCACAGATACGCAGTATTTT. The J gene is TRBJ2-3, the V gene TRBV10-3, with TRBD2 identical over 8 bases. Germline assignment: CDR1 ENHRY and CDR2 SYGVKD. The CDR3 is 15 residues long. V lost 7 bases, J lost 2 bases, and 8 bases stayed unmatched.

Of note for this clonotype: A junction end diverges from the germline sequence, so it may reflect a read error. This chain joins TRBV15 and TRBJ2-1, with no clear D. Germline CDR1 is LNHNV and CDR2 is YYDKDF (reference sequence). The CDR3 is 14 amino acids. The CDR3 bases are TGTGCCACCAGCAGAGAGGCCAGAAACAATAAGCAGTTCTTC. Its translation is CATSREARNNKQFF. Together with reference TRBV15 and TRBJ2-1, the CDR3 gives the full variable domain: DAMVIQNPRYQVTQFGKPVTLSCSQTLNHNVMYWYQQKSSQAPKLLFHYYDKDFNNEADTPDNFQSRRPNTSFCFLDIRSPGLGDTAMYLCATSREARNNKQFFGPGTRLTVL.

In its sample, this clonotype was seen a few times. The rearrangement links TRBV11-2 to TRBJ2-4; no definite D call. The closer fit of TRBJ2-7 to the DNA end suggests the J call may be wrong. The CDR3 loop spans 13 amino acids. Germline V CDR1 and CDR2: SGHAT, FQNNGV. CDR3 nucleotide sequence: TGTGCCAGCAGCTTAGGGACGTACTACGAGCAGTACTTC. It translates to CASSLGTYYEQYF.

The chain employs TRBV7-9 and TRBJ1-1; 7 bases match TRBD1. After removal of 8 bases from V and 5 bases from J, the junction contained 8 bases not matched to a gene. Germline loops: CDR1 SEHNR, CDR2 FQNEAQ (reference sequence). CDR3 length: 13 residues. Here the CDR3 DNA reads TGTGCCAGCTTGGGGACAGTGGGAACTGAAGCTTTCTTT. Its translation is CASLGTVGTEAFF.

The chain carries TRBV29-1 and TRBJ1-1; 8 bases are a match to TRBD1. The V gene's germline CDR1 is SQVTM and CDR2 ANQGSEA. The CDR3 length is 13 residues. The trim removed 1 base at V and 9 bases at J, leaving 7 bases unmatched. This CDR3 is CSVEGQGMSQAFF. CDR3 DNA: TGCAGCGTTGAAGGACAGGGGATGTCACAAGCTTTCTTT.

V and J are TRBV5-1 and TRBJ2-1, with D possibly TRBD1 on 5 matching bases. The V gene lost 6 bases and the J gene lost 13 bases, with 23 bases spanning the gap. Germline CDR1 is SGHRS and CDR2 is YFSETQ. The CDR3 covers 14 residues. CDR3 DNA sequence: TGCGCCAGCAACCAATCCGCCCAGGGCGTGGAACAGTTCTTC. Its protein product is CASNQSAQGVEQFF.

This clonotype was observed a few times. The chain uses TRBV15 and TRBJ2-3; D is possibly TRBD2 (6 bases). Germline CDR1 reads LNHNV; CDR2 reads YYDKDF (reference sequence). CDR3 length: 14 amino acids. The germline V and J ends were trimmed by 0 bases and 14 bases, with 18 bases remaining between them. The CDR3 spells CATSRESGTREAYF. In DNA, the CDR3 is TGTGCCACCAGCAGAGAATCGGGGACTCGGGAAGCGTATTTT.